This T cell receptor beta chain was obtained from a study of Ad26.COV2.S vaccination and SARS-CoV-2 variants. Treatment meaning: roughly 19 received Ad26.COV2.S at low or high dose, single or two shots; roughly 5 received placebo; per-sample allocation not given. Sampling was done on day 63 after the first vaccine or placebo injection. V shed 6 bases and J shed 7 bases, with 21 bases lying between them. CDR3 size: 14 residues. The V gene's germline CDR1 is SQVTM and CDR2 ANQGSEA. The method was immunoSEQ multiplex PCR; TCRdb's version includes in-frame clones alone and lacks a portion of them. The table shows roughly 380,000 clones, with over 75% occurring only once.

The chain is built from TRBV29-1 and TRBJ1-2; no clear D gene. The TCR comes from a person aged 18-65 years who received the Ad26.COV2.S COVID-19 vaccine or a placebo. The sequenced sample was peripheral blood, obtained in a trial of Ad26.COV2.S vaccine versus placebo. CDR3 sequence (DNA): TGCAGCGTCTCTTACCGCCAGCGGGGTGGTGGCTACACCTTC. It encodes CSVSYRQRGGGYTF.